This TCR beta chain appears in the sequencing data of a study of shared clonotypes between healthy human individuals. Study outcomes and limitations: Rarefaction indicated that sorted-subset sequencing remained incomplete although depth was large.

Naive CD8 cells, CD45RO-negative and positively selected for CCR7, excluded terminally differentiated effector memory CD45RA+ cells. A remark on this clone: What it binds is unknown.

The method was immunoSEQ multiplex PCR; TCRdb's version includes in-frame clones alone and lacks a portion of them. The sample shows under 1 million clones, about 96% of them seen only once. The sequenced material came from naive CD8+ T cells sorted from blood. The receptor's source is a man aged 30-40 years in good health.

CDR3: CASSFLGTSGRPALGGELFF. DNA of the CDR3: TGTGCCAGCAGTTTCCTCGGGACTAGCGGGAGGCCGGCCTTAGGCGGGGAGCTGTTTTTT. V gene TRBV27 combines with J gene TRBJ2-2; 15 bases map to TRBD2. Per germline, CDR1 MNHEY and CDR2 SMNVEV (reference sequence). V was clipped by 3 bases and J by 7 bases; unmatched bases: 15. The length of the CDR3 is 20 residues.